These T cell receptor beta chains were read from a single sample in a study of T cells in localized non-small cell lung cancer. TCRdb's table, derived via immunoSEQ multiplex PCR, lists solely in-frame clones and lacks some. The sample records thousands of clones, about 35% being singletons. The sample was lung tumor tissue, taken before any cancer treatment. These receptors were taken from a man aged 40 to 69 with stage II squamous cell lung carcinoma. CDR3s include the opening cysteine and the closing phenylalanine or tryptophan. The order of the fields is V gene, D gene, J gene, clone size, CDR3 DNA, CDR3 protein. D genes are given only for firm matches. Size is omitted from some rows. Given values are once, few, many or a class for expanded clones.

TRBV11-3,TRBD1,TRBJ1-1,medium-sized,TGTGCCAGCAGCGACGGACAGGTGGGCACTGAAGCTTTCTTT,CASSDGQVGTEAFF
TRBV9,.,TRBJ1-5,few,TGTGCCAGCAGCGGAAGTTTGGGGTGGCCTAATCAGCCCCAGCATTTT,CASSGSLGWPNQPQHF
TRBV19,.,TRBJ2-4,.,TGTGCCAGTAGCCTTCGATGGGGTGGAAACATTCAGTACTTC,CASSLRWGGNIQYF
TRBV30,.,TRBJ2-1,.,TGTGCCTGGAGTCGAGTCGGGTTCTCCGGCAATGAGCAGTTCTTC,CAWSRVGFSGNEQFF
TRBV6-8,.,TRBJ1-1,few,TGTGCCAGCACCTGGACAGTAAACACTGAAGCTTTCTTT,CASTWTVNTEAFF
TRBV19,TRBD1,TRBJ1-2,few,TGTGCCAGTAGTGTGGGACAGTTCTATGGCTACACCTTC,CASSVGQFYGYTF
TRBV18,.,TRBJ1-3,once,TGTGCCAGCTCACCTTTGTCCTCTGTCACAGTGGTTGGAAACACCATATATTTT,CASSPLSSVTVVGNTIYF
TRBV7-5,.,TRBJ2-2,.,TGTGCCAGCAGCTTAGGTGGAGCGGGAGTCAGATCCGGGGAGCTGTTTTTT,CASSLGGAGVRSGELFF
TRBV19,.,TRBJ2-6,.,TGTGCCAGTAGTATTCCCGACGGCTCTGGGGCCAACGTCCTGACTTTC,CASSIPDGSGANVLTF
TRBV6-7,.,TRBJ2-2,.,TGTGCCAGCAGTTACCCTGGGGGGCTGTTTTTT,CASSYPGGLFF
TRBV9,.,TRBJ2-7,.,TGTGCCAGCAGCGTAGAACAGGGCGACGAGCAGTACTTC,CASSVEQGDEQYF
TRBV2,.,TRBJ2-2,.,TGTGCCAGCAGTTCCGACAGGACCGGGGAGCTGTTTTTT,CASSSDRTGELFF
TRBV6-8,TRBD1,TRBJ1-5,.,TGTGCCAGCAGTCCAACAGGGGGCCGCCAGCCCCAGCATTTT,CASSPTGGRQPQHF
TRBV4-1,.,TRBJ1-4,medium-sized,TGCGCCAGCAGCCAAGATGGCAGATCGGGACAAATTGAAAAACTGTTTTTT,CASSQDGRSGQIEKLFF
TRBV6-8,TRBD1,TRBJ1-1,few,TGTGCCATCAGAGACAGGGGCTTTCCGGGAGCTTTCTTT,CAIRDRGFPGAFF
TRBV6-8,.,TRBJ2-7,few,TGTGCCAGCAGTTACCCCTCGGCCAACGGGCCTCGGGAGCAGTACTTC,CASSYPSANGPREQYF
TRBV6-8,.,TRBJ2-3,medium-sized,TGTGCCAGCAGTTACTCGAACGTAGATACGCAGTATTTT,CASSYSNVDTQYF
TRBV10-2,.,TRBJ1-1,.,TGCGCCAGCAGTGAACGAGGGAACACTGAAGCTTTCTTT,CASSERGNTEAFF
TRBV11-3,TRBD2,TRBJ2-5,large,TGTGCCAGCAGCTTAGAGGCGGGGGATCGAGAGACCCAGTACTTC,CASSLEAGDRETQYF
TRBV30,.,TRBJ1-4,.,TGTGCCTGGAGAGGGGGGCTGGATGAAAAACTGTTTTTT,CAWRGGLDEKLFF